One sample yielded the 6 T cell receptor beta chains listed below, sequenced in a study of blood T cells in healthy people across ages. Next came a second PCR, run for roughly 6 to 11 cycles, which used a sample-barcoded 5' primer along with a J-beta primer mix. TCRdb re-called the 5' RACE reads with MiXCR, one entry per CDR3 protein. Altogether roughly 1 million distinct CDR3 sequences are present, around 27% being singletons, with the ten largest covering less than 0.75%. These same data were also listed under a study on T cells of mothers and their children.

Sequenced input: blood. Every receptor here comes from a girl aged 2 to 9 in good health.

V and J are TRBV12-3 or TRBV12-4 and TRBJ2-1; 10 nucleotides match TRBD1. Unmatched junction bases numbered 10, after V lost 11 bases and J lost 9 bases. CDR3 length: 13 residues. Here the CDR3 reads CAGSRGQGIEQFF. The DNA for the CDR3 is TGTGCCGGCTCCAGGGGACAGGGGATTGAGCAGTTCTTC.

A word on this clonotype: One junction end does not reproduce the germline sequence, and a read error may be involved. This chain uses TRBV7-7 with TRBJ2-2; 12 bases map to TRBD2. Germline V lookup: CDR1 SSHAT, CDR2 FNYEAQ (reference sequence). This CDR3 has 18 amino acids. CDR3 in amino acids: CASSPGTSGLSNTGELFF. The CDR3 DNA follows: TGTGCTAGCAGTCCCGGGACTAGCGGGCTTTCGAACACCGGGGAGCTGTTTTTT. Using reference TRBV7-7 and TRBJ2-2 for the parts outside the CDR3, the full variable domain is GAGVSQSPRYKVTKRGQDVTLRCDPISSHATLYWYQQALGQGPEFLTYFNYEAQPDKSGLPSDRFSAERPEGSISTLTIQRTEQRDSAMYRCASSPGTSGLSNTGELFFGEGSRLTVL.

The chain links TRBV12-3 or TRBV12-4 to TRBJ1-2; D gene ambiguous. V was trimmed by 7 bases and J by 8 bases, leaving 14 bases between them. The CDR3 consists of 12 residues. The DNA of the CDR3 is TGTGCCAGCACCCGTGGGGTCTTCGGCTACACCTTC. This codes for CASTRGVFGYTF.

This clonotype has just a few counts. The CDR3 region has the DNA TGCGCCAGCAGCTTGGAAGCAATATCCAAAGAGACCCAGTACTTC. Amino acid sequence: CASSLEAISKETQYF. This chain uses TRBV5-1 with TRBJ2-5, with D hard to call. Trimming took 0 bases from V and 3 from J, leaving 12 bases between them. CDR1 and CDR2 (germline): SGHRS, YFSETQ. This CDR3 has 15 amino acids.

The chain combines TRBV20-1 with TRBJ1-1; perhaps TRBD1 as D (5 bases). Germline V gene lookup returns CDR1 DFQATT and CDR2 SNEGSKA (reference sequence). The CDR3 is 13 amino acids. The V and J ends lost 1 base and 5 bases respectively, with 11 bases between them. Here the CDR3 DNA reads TGCAGTGCTAGAGGACGCAGGGAAACTGAAGCTTTCTTT. This codes for CSARGRRETEAFF.

This clonotype appeared a few times. CDR3 loop: CASSQGSVGFDEQFF. CDR3 nucleotides: TGTGCCAGCAGCCAAGGGTCAGTAGGGTTCGATGAGCAGTTCTTC. This chain uses TRBV3-1 with TRBJ2-1, with D uncertain. This CDR3 region has 15 residues. The germline V and J ends were trimmed by 1 base and 8 bases, with 15 bases remaining between them. Germline CDR1 LGHDT, CDR2 YNNKEL (reference sequence).